A single sample gave rise to the 18 T cell receptor beta chains below, sequenced in a study of CD4 T cell repertoires in COVID-19 listed by TCRdb under 2021. Memory T cell samples that were not cultured were sequenced immediately after ex vivo isolation. Library method: the immunoSEQ multiplex PCR assay. In its TCRdb copy, this immuneACCESS table keeps in-frame sequences only and misses some clones. Where compared with another copy, unresolved V genes explain less than half of these, and the others have no known cause. The sample records 20,000 to 30,000 clones, over 90% of which are singletons. Clones ranked in the top ten supply 0.65% to 0.8% of the sample. Sequences were derived from circulating follicular helper CD4+ T cells (cTfh) from blood, sampled before the COVID-19 pandemic. The sample's cell subset or site label is to be understood as: circulating T follicular helper cells. These receptors came from a human donor who had COVID-19.

The rearrangement uses TRBV28 and TRBJ2-5, with D perhaps matching TRBD2 (7 bases). The J call could be wrong; TRBJ2-7 is a better fit for the DNA end. This CDR3 has 15 residues. CDR1 is MDHEN, CDR2 SYDVKM, per germline. The CDR3 nucleotides are TGTGCCAGCAGGGACTGGGGGGGGCGATCCTACGAGCAGTACTTC. It yields the protein CASRDWGGRSYEQYF.

The chain recombines TRBV7-9 with TRBJ1-6; 10 nucleotides match TRBD1. Germline V gene sequence: CDR1 SEHNR, CDR2 FQNEAQ (reference sequence). There are 16 residues in the CDR3. The junction had 11 bases not matched to a gene; V was cut back by 5 bases and J by 10 bases. In DNA form, the CDR3 reads TGTGCCAGCAGCCGGTCCCCGGGACAGGGGTCGTCACCCCTCCACTTT. It translates to CASSRSPGQGSSPLHF.

The rearrangement joins TRBV28 to TRBJ2-7, with 9 bases aligning to TRBD1. The trim removed 6 bases at V and 2 bases at J, leaving 8 bases unmatched. The germline CDR1 and CDR2 sequences are MDHEN and SYDVKM. The CDR3 spans 15 residues. This chain's CDR3 is CASRLGTGRTYEQYF. The DNA for the CDR3 is TGTGCCAGCAGATTAGGGACAGGGAGAACCTACGAGCAGTACTTC.

The chain couples TRBV6-1 to TRBJ1-2; D gene ambiguous. CDR1 MNHNS and CDR2 SASEGT come from the germline V gene. Deletions cut 1 base from V and 8 bases from J, with 17 bases between. This CDR3 comprises 15 residues. DNA for the CDR3: TGTGCCAGCAGTGAAGGGCGGGAGAAACGTTGGGGCTACACCTTC. It specifies CASSEGREKRWGYTF.

V gene TRBV27 combines with J gene TRBJ2-5; tentatively, D is TRBD1 (6 bases). The ends were cut back, 6 bases at V and 9 bases at J, with 14 bases in the middle. Germline-derived CDR1 and CDR2 are MNHEY and SMNVEV (reference sequence). CDR3 size: 12 residues. The chain's CDR3 is CASSFSGAAQYF. CDR3 bases: TGTGCCAGCAGCTTTTCAGGGGCTGCCCAGTACTTC.

This chain connects TRBV19 to TRBJ1-5; tentative D call: TRBD1 (6 bases). In germline, CDR1 is LNHDA, CDR2 SQIVND (reference sequence). V was shortened by 1 base and J by 0 bases, with 10 bases between the two germline ends. CDR3 length: 16 amino acids. For the CDR3, the DNA is TGTGCCAGTAGTATAGGCTGGACAGATAGCAATCAGCCCCAGCATTTT. It translates to CASSIGWTDSNQPQHF.

The CDR3 sequence: CASTLDGTGGVYEQYF. In DNA, the CDR3 is TGTGCCAGCACCCTAGATGGGACAGGGGGAGTCTACGAGCAGTACTTC. The J gene is TRBJ2-7, the V gene TRBV2; 11 nucleotides align to TRBD1. CDR1 and CDR2 from the germline V gene are SNHLY and FYNNEI. The V and J ends lost 7 bases and 3 bases, in that order; junction bases with no gene match: 11. The length of the CDR3 is 16 residues.

This CDR3 is CAWDSSGRAHEQYF. CDR3 coding DNA: TGTGCCTGGGATAGTAGCGGGAGGGCCCACGAGCAGTACTTC. The chain recombines TRBV30 with TRBJ2-7, with TRBD2 matching over 11 bases. CDR3 length: 14 amino acids. V gave up 5 bases and J gave up 5 bases; unmatched junction bases: 8. CDR1 and CDR2 (germline): GTSNPN, SVGIG (reference sequence).

This clone was detected only once. V and J are TRBV5-1 and TRBJ2-1; the match to TRBD2 covers 7 bases. The V segment lost 5 bases and the J segment 7 bases; nucleotides outside the gene matches: 9. This CDR3 region has 14 residues. Germline CDR1 and CDR2: SGHRS and YFSETQ. CDR3 DNA sequence: TGCGCCAGCAGAGGTGCCAGCGGGAATAATGAGCAGTTCTTC. This gives the protein CASRGASGNNEQFF.

The chain has TRBV19 and TRBJ2-3; TRBD2 agrees at 9 bases. The V segment lost 4 bases and the J segment 6 bases; nucleotides outside the gene matches: 5. Germline V gene sequence: CDR1 LNHDA, CDR2 SQIVND (reference sequence). This CDR3 contains 14 residues. The chain's CDR3 is CASSSGLALDTQYF. The CDR3 DNA sequence: TGTGCCAGTAGTAGCGGACTAGCGCTCGATACGCAGTATTTT.

On this clone itself: This CDR3 is also generated by other DNA sequences in the sample. This chain connects TRBV6-1 to TRBJ2-3; D is unclear. Germline V gene sequence: CDR1 MNHNS, CDR2 SASEGT. The CDR3 is made up of 13 amino acids. The V end lost 6 bases, the J end lost 1 base, and 8 bases lay between the germline ends. The chain's CDR3 is CASRPRGTDTQYF. CDR3 nucleotides: TGTGCCAGCAGGCCCCGGGGCACAGATACGCAGTATTTT.

V gene TRBV2 combines with J gene TRBJ1-5; D ambiguous. Per the germline V gene, CDR1 is SNHLY and CDR2 is FYNNEI. Trimming pared 4 bases from V and 0 bases from J, leaving 10 bases between. The CDR3 has 15 residues. CDR3 residues: CASSVGGYSNQPQHF. Written as DNA, the CDR3 is TGTGCCAGCAGTGTCGGCGGGTATAGCAATCAGCCCCAGCATTTT.

The V call is TRBV6-1, the J call TRBJ1-5, with D possibly matching TRBD1 (5 bases). Germline CDR1 reads MNHNS; CDR2 reads SASEGT. CDR3 length: 15 residues. V lost 2 bases to trimming and J lost 1 base, with 9 bases between them. The CDR3 spells CASSESGFSNQPQHF. CDR3 DNA sequence: TGTGCCAGCAGTGAATCAGGGTTCAGCAATCAGCCCCAGCATTTT.

This clone has only one observation. The chain links TRBV2 to TRBJ2-1, with 7 bases identical to TRBD2. CDR3 length: 14 residues. Germline CDR1 is SNHLY and CDR2 is FYNNEI. Losses at the gene ends were 4 bases for V and 10 bases for J; bases not matched to a gene: 10. This CDR3 is CASSVRETRGEQFF. The DNA of the CDR3 is TGTGCCAGCAGTGTGCGGGAGACCAGAGGGGAGCAGTTCTTC.

This rearrangement joins TRBV28 to TRBJ2-7; TRBD2 aligns across 13 bases. The CDR3 totals 15 residues. With V trimmed by 6 bases and J by 0 bases, 2 bases remained unmatched. CDR1 is MDHEN, CDR2 SYDVKM, per germline. CDR3 region: CASSTSGRASYEQYF. CDR3 DNA: TGTGCCAGCAGCACTAGCGGGAGGGCCTCCTACGAGCAGTACTTC.

The chain couples TRBV5-6 to TRBJ1-1; TRBD1 matches at 9 bases. This CDR3 has 14 amino acids. Germline lookup yields CDR1 SGHDT and CDR2 YYEEEE. The V segment lost 2 bases and the J segment 6 bases; nucleotides outside the gene matches: 5. As DNA, the CDR3 is TGTGCCAGCAGCTTCGGACAGGGGAAGGCTGAAGCTTTCTTT. Its translation is CASSFGQGKAEAFF.

This clone showed up just a few times. The chain employs TRBV25-1 and TRBJ2-3, with 8 positions matching TRBD1. Losses at the gene ends were 8 bases for V and 3 bases for J; bases not matched to a gene: 4. Germline loops: CDR1 MGHDK, CDR2 SYGVNS. CDR3 length: 13 residues. The chain's CDR3 is CASSRQGTDTQYF. CDR3 in DNA: TGTGCCAGCTCCCGACAGGGGACAGATACGCAGTATTTT.

This clone was counted only a few times. The rearrangement links TRBV7-2 to TRBJ1-2; D remains ambiguous. Trimming removed 5 bases from V and 3 bases from J, with 19 bases in between. The V gene's germline CDR1 is SGHTA and CDR2 FQGNSA. The CDR3 runs to 16 residues. The DNA for the CDR3 is TGTGCCAGCAGCCCACATAAAACCCAGGCTCACTATGGCTACACCTTC. This gives the protein CASSPHKTQAHYGYTF.